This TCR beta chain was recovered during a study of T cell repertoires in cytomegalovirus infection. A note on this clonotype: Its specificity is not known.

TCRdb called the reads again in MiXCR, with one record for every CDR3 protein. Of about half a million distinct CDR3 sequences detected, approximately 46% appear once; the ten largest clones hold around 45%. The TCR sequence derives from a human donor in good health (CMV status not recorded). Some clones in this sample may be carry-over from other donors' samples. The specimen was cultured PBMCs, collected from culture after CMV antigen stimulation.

The CDR3 sequence is CASRPGQGGGYGYTF. The CDR3 bases are TGTGCCAGCAGACCTGGACAGGGAGGGGGCTATGGCTACACCTTC. The chain carries TRBV12-3 or TRBV12-4 and TRBJ1-2; TRBD1 agrees at 8 bases. After removal of 6 bases from V and 4 bases from J, the junction contained 10 bases not matched to a gene. This CDR3 comprises 15 residues.